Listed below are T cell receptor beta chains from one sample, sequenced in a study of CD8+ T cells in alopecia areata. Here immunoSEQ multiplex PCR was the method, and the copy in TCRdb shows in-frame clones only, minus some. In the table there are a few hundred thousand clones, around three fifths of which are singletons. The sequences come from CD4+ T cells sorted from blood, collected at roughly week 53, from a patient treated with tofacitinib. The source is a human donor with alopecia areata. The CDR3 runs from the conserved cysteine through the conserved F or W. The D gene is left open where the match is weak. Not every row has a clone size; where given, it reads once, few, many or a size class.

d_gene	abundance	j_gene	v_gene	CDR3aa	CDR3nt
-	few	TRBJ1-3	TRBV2	CASSEQGTYSGNTIYF	TGTGCCAGCAGTGAACAGGGGACGTACTCTGGAAACACCATATATTTT
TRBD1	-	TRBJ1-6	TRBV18	CASSPLQGWSYNSPLHF	TGTGCCAGCTCACCACTACAGGGGTGGTCCTATAATTCACCCCTCCACTTT
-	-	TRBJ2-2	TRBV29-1	CSVPGQSNTGELFF	TGCAGCGTACCCGGACAGTCGAACACCGGGGAGCTGTTTTTT
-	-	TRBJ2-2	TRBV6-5	CARVGNTGELFF	TGTGCCCGTGTCGGGAACACCGGGGAGCTGTTTTTT
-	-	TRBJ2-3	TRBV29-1	CSVVSLGAQYF	TGCAGCGTTGTGAGTTTAGGGGCGCAGTATTTT
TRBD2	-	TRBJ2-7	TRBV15	CATSRDRGAYEQYF	TGTGCCACCAGCAGAGATCGGGGGGCCTACGAGCAGTACTTC
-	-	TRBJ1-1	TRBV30	CAWRIGMNTEAFF	TGTGCCTGGAGGATCGGCATGAACACTGAAGCTTTCTTT
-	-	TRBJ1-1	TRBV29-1	CSVEEGAGVTEAFF	TGCAGCGTTGAAGAAGGGGCGGGGGTCACTGAAGCTTTCTTT
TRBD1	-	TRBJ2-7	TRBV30	CASGTGSEQYF	TGTGCCTCCGGGACAGGGAGTGAGCAGTACTTC
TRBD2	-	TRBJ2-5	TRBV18	CASSPTSAQETQYF	TGTGCCAGCTCACCGACTAGCGCCCAAGAGACCCAGTACTTC
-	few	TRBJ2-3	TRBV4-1	CASSRTAGAQYF	TGCGCCAGCAGCCGAACCGCAGGGGCGCAGTATTTT
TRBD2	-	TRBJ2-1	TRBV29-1	CSAPRGVAYNEQFF	TGCAGCGCCCCACGGGGGGTCGCTTACAATGAGCAGTTCTTC
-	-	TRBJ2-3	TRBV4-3	CASSQIGDTQYF	TGCGCCAGCAGCCAAATAGGAGATACGCAGTATTTT
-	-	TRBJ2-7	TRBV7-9	CASSSRELVSYEQYF	TGTGCCAGCAGCTCCCGGGAGCTCGTCTCCTACGAGCAGTACTTC
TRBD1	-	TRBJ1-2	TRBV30	CAWSVLGQGAHTF	TGTGCCTGGAGTGTATTGGGACAGGGGGCACACACCTTC
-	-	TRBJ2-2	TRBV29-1	CSASQGPGELFF	TGCAGCGCCTCACAGGGTCCCGGGGAGCTGTTTTTT
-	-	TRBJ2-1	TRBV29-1	CSGLGGPLLGNEQFF	TGCAGCGGCCTCGGGGGGCCCCTCCTTGGCAATGAGCAGTTCTTC
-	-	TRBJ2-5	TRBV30	CAWSVLTVQETQYF	TGTGCCTGGAGTGTCTTGACAGTACAAGAGACCCAGTACTTC
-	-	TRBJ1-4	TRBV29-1	CSVDSRGGGEKLFF	TGCAGCGTTGATTCCCGGGGCGGCGGTGAAAAACTGTTTTTT
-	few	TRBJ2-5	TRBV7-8	CASSFAETQYF	TGTGCCAGCAGCTTCGCAGAGACCCAGTACTTC
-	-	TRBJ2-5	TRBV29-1	CSVAGPGDGETQYF	TGCAGCGTTGCGGGCCCGGGAGACGGAGAGACCCAGTACTTC
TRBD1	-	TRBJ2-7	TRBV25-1	CASSAGQSYEQYF	TGTGCCAGCAGTGCGGGACAGTCCTACGAGCAGTACTTC
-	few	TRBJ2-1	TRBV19	CASSEAWDEQFF	TGTGCCTCTTCGGAGGCTTGGGATGAGCAGTTCTTC
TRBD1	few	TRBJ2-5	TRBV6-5	CASSYFWTGLQETQYF	TGTGCCAGCAGTTACTTTTGGACAGGGCTCCAAGAGACCCAGTACTTC
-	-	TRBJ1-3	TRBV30	CAWSLQAQRGNTIYF	TGTGCCTGGAGCCTGCAGGCCCAGAGGGGAAACACCATATATTTT
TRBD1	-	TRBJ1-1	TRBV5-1	CASSLRTGNTEAFF	TGCGCCAGCAGCTTAAGGACAGGGAACACTGAAGCTTTCTTT
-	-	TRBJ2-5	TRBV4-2	CASSQEKAAWETQYF	TGTGCCAGCAGCCAAGAAAAGGCAGCGTGGGAGACCCAGTACTTC
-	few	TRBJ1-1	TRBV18	CASSPLRANTEAFF	TGTGCCAGCTCACCACTCAGGGCGAACACTGAAGCTTTCTTT
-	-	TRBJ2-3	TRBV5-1	CASSPRLEDTQYF	TGCGCCAGCAGCCCTAGACTAGAAGATACGCAGTATTTT
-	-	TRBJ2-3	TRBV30	CAWSVIRKGTDTQYF	TGTGCCTGGAGTGTGATCAGAAAAGGGACAGATACGCAGTATTTT
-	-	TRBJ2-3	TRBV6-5	CASSSRLASTDTQYF	TGTGCCAGCAGTTCCCGCCTTGCTAGCACAGATACGCAGTATTTT
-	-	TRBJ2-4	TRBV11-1	CASSPGAKNIQYF	TGTGCCAGCAGCCCAGGAGCCAAAAACATTCAGTACTTC
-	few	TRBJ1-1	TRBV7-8	CASSFEGLSTEAFF	TGTGCCAGCAGCTTCGAGGGGCTAAGCACTGAAGCTTTCTTT
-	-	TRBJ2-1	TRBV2	CASSGTYNEQFF	TGTGCCAGCAGTGGGACCTACAATGAGCAGTTCTTC
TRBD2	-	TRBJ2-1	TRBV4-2	CASSQVLASGHNEQFF	TGTGCCAGCAGCCAAGTCTTGGCTAGCGGCCACAATGAGCAGTTCTTC
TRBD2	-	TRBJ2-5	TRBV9	CASSSPGLAGQETQYF	TGTGCCAGCAGCTCCCCAGGACTAGCGGGCCAAGAGACCCAGTACTTC
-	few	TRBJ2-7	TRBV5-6	CASSFGRPSYEQYF	TGTGCCAGCAGCTTCGGACGGCCCTCCTACGAGCAGTACTTC
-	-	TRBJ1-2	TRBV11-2	CASNPLRSDYTF	TGTGCCAGCAACCCCTTGCGTTCCGACTACACCTTC
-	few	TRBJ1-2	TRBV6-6	CASSRDDNYGYTF	TGTGCCAGCAGCCGGGACGACAACTATGGCTACACCTTC
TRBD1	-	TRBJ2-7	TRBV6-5	CASSSGWTGTYEQYF	TGTGCCAGCAGTTCAGGTTGGACAGGGACCTACGAGCAGTACTTC
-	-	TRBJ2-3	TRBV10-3	CAARGGGAASTDTQYF	TGTGCCGCGCGGGGAGGGGGGGCGGCTAGCACAGATACGCAGTATTTT